The T cell receptor (beta chain) described here comes from a study of beta chain features in type 1 diabetes. This clone was observed a single time. Its antigen is unknown. Germline trimming cut 6 bases from V and 4 bases from J; bases unmatched to any gene: 10. The germline gives CDR1 SGDLS, CDR2 YYNGEE. CDR3 length equals 17 residues. Overall study findings and caveats: Type 1 diabetes patients had VDJ junctions that carried fewer insertions and more deletions. The study found that naive, central memory and Treg TCRB repertoires appeared more similar in patients than in healthy donors. Within each of all four CD4+ subsets, Type 1 diabetes patients had TCRB CDR3s that were moderately but significantly shorter.

The study reverse transcribed the entire isolated RNA, so it sequenced expressed TCRB transcripts. The study sequenced naive, central memory and regulatory T cell samples to an average of approximately 3.5 million reads. Measured with immunoSEQ multiplex PCR; TCRdb has only the in-frame clones, and not every one. The sample lists 350,000 to 400,000 clones, roughly 12% seen once, with 0.008% to 0.011% in the top ten. This receptor was identified in a woman aged 18 to 35 with type 1 diabetes. The sample was naive CD4+ T cells from blood. J is TRBJ2-2 and V is TRBV9, with 12 bases that match TRBD2. The CDR3 bases are TGTGCCAGCATGGGGACTAGCGGGTCAAGCGGCACCGGGGAGCTGTTTTTT. Protein: CASMGTSGSSGTGELFF.